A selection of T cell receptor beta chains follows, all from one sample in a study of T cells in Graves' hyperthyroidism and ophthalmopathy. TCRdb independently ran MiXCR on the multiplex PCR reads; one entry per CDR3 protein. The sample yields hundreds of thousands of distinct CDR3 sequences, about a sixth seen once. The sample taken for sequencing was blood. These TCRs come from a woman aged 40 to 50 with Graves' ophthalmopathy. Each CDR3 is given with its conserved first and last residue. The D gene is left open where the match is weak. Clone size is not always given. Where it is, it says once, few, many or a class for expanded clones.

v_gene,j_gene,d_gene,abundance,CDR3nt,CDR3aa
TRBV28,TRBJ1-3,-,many,TGTGCCAGCAGTCCCGGACAGTCTATCTCTCGAAACACCATATATTTT,CASSPGQSISRNTIYF
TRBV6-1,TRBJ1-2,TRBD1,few,TGTGCCAGCAGTGACCGGGACAGGGTTAACTATGGCTACACCTTC,CASSDRDRVNYGYTF
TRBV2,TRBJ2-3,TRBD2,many,TGTGCCAGCTCAAGCGGGGGGAACACAGATACGCAGTATTTT,CASSSGGNTDTQYF
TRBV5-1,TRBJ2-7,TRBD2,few,TGCGCCAGCAGCGAGCGGGACGACTCCTACGAGCAGTACTTC,CASSERDDSYEQYF
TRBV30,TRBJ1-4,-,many,TGTGCCTTGAATGTTAATGAAAAACTGTTTTTT,CALNVNEKLFF
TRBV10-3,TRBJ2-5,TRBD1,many,TGTGCCATCAGTGAGTCGACAGGGGAAGAGACCCAGTACTTC,CAISESTGEETQYF
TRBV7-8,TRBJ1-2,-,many,TGTGCCAGCAGCCCCCTGACGGCAGGGGGCTACACCTTC,CASSPLTAGGYTF
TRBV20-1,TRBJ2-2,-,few,TGCAGTGCTAGAATCCGCGGATACACCGGGGAGCTGTTTTTT,CSARIRGYTGELFF
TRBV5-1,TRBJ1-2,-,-,TGCGCCAGCAGCTTGGACGGACCCCCAACTTATGGCTACACCTTC,CASSLDGPPTYGYTF
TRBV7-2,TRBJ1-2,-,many,TGTGCCAGCAGCTTCGGACTACAGGGCGGCTATGGCTACACCTTC,CASSFGLQGGYGYTF
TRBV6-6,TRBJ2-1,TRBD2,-,TGTGCCAGCAGTTACCTGTCTAGCGGTAGGGATGCTGAGCAGTTCTTC,CASSYLSSGRDAEQFF
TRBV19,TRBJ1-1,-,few,TGTGCCACCTCCTCGCAGAACATGAACACTGAAGCTTTCTTT,CATSSQNMNTEAFF
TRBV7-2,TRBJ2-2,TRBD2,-,TGTGCCAGCGGCTTCCCCCCCCCGACTAGCGGGAGTCCGAACGCCGGGGAGCTGTTTTTT,CASGFPPPTSGSPNAGELFF
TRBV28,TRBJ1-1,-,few,TGTGCCAGCAGTTCATACCGATGGGGGAACACTGAAGCTTTCTTT,CASSSYRWGNTEAFF
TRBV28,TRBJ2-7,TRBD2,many,TGTGCCAGCAGTTCCCCCAGCGGGAGGGCTAGCGAGCAGTACTTC,CASSSPSGRASEQYF
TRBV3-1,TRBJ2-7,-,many,TGTGCCAGCAGCCAAGACGGGAGTGGGCCCTACGAGCAGTACTTC,CASSQDGSGPYEQYF
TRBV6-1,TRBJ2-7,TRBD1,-,TGTGCCAGCAGCCAGGGGACAGGGATATACGAGCAGTACTTC,CASSQGTGIYEQYF
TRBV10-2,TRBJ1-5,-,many,TGCGCGACCTCGACGGGGGGTAATCAGCCCCAGCATTTT,CATSTGGNQPQHF
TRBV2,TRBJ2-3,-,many,TGTGCCAGCACCAAGGACAGTGGAGATACGCAGTATTTT,CASTKDSGDTQYF
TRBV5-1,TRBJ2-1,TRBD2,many,TGCGCCAGCAAACCGGGAGCGGGGACCTACAATGAGCAGTTCTTC,CASKPGAGTYNEQFF
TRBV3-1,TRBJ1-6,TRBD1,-,TGTGCCAGCAGCCAAGATCAGGGGGGTAATTCACCCCTCCACTTT,CASSQDQGGNSPLHF
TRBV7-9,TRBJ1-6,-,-,TGTGCCAGCAGTTATCTCCCGGACAGTAGTAATTCACCCCTCCACTTT,CASSYLPDSSNSPLHF
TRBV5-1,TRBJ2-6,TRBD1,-,TGCGCCAGCAGCTTGGAGGGTGGGACAGGGTATTCTGGGGCCAACGTCCTGACTTTC,CASSLEGGTGYSGANVLTF
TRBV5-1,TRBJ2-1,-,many,TGCGCCAGCAGCTTGGGGCGGGGTGGCCTTTACAATGAGCAGTTCTTC,CASSLGRGGLYNEQFF
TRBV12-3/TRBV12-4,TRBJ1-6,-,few,TGTGCCAGCAGTCCGACCGAAAATTCACCCCTCCACTTT,CASSPTENSPLHF